In its sample, the clone carrying this T cell receptor (gamma chain) was seen many times. Its antigen is still unknown. A far bigger clonotype differs at one base, so this is likely a read error. Other DNA sequences in the same sample also yield this CDR3. Germline V gene sequence: CDR1 GITISATS, CDR2 ISYDGTV (reference sequence). This CDR3 has 15 residues. The V segment lost 1 base and the J segment 10 bases; nucleotides outside the gene matches: 4. The data stem from a study of γδ T cells in repeated Plasmodium falciparum infection. Study at large: Each infection was followed by sampling at 21 days, plus baseline and some pre-infection draws. Study outcomes and limitations: Compared with Australian children, Malian Vdelta2-negative repertoires seemed more clonal, less diverse, less shared. One small rural Malian village, predominantly a single ethnic group, supplied the cohort.

Bulk repertoires came from Vgamma9/Vdelta2+ or Vdelta2-negative gammadelta T cells flow-sorted from PBMC. Sequencing covered both gamma and delta TCR chains per sample. TCRdb called clones from the multiplex PCR reads again using CATT. In the table there are tens of thousands of gamma-chain clones, less than 3.5% of which are singletons. This rearrangement joins TRGV9 to TRGJP. The source of this sequence is a pool of human donors (malaria-infected and uninfected, not separated). The material sequenced was gamma-delta T cells from blood. CDR3 protein: CALWEVELGKKIKVF. The CDR3 DNA reads as TGTGCCTTGTGGGAGGTTGAATTGGGCAAAAAAATCAAGGTATTT.